What follows describes a single TCR beta chain. What it binds is unknown. V shed 2 bases and J shed 5 bases, with 5 bases lying between them. Germline V gives CDR1 SGHAT, CDR2 FQDESV (reference sequence). There are 12 residues in the CDR3. These data come from a study of vaccination and CD4 T cells after COVID-19. On the study more broadly: The authors exposed cells to overlapping spike peptides derived from SARS-CoV-2, HCoV-NL63, HCoV-OC43 and HCoV-229E.

Treatment: approximately 11-day PBMC culture with coronavirus spike peptide pools or control peptides (ViraFEST assay). ViraFEST used peptide pools to expand antigen-specific T cells, then sequenced TCRs. Oncomine TCR Beta short-read sequencing was applied to DNA from cultured CD4+ T cells. MiXCR, run by TCRdb on the PCR reads, gives a single entry per CDR3 protein. Among around 20,000 distinct CDR3 sequences listed, 45% to 60% were seen once. This receptor was taken from a human donor who had recovered from COVID-19. The specimen was CD4+ T cells from blood, cultured in vitro, collected after SARS-CoV-2 vaccination. The chain combines TRBV11-1 with TRBJ2-3; D is unclear. Written as DNA, the CDR3 is TGTGCCAGCAGCTTAAACGTAGATACGCAGTATTTT. This encodes CASSLNVDTQYF.